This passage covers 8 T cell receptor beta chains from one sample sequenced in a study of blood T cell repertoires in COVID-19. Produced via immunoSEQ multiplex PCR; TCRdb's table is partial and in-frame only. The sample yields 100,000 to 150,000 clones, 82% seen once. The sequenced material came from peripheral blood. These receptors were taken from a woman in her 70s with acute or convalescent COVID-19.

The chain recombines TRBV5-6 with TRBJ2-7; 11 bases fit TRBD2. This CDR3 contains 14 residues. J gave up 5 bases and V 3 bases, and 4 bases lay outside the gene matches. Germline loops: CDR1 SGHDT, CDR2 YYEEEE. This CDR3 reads CASSSRLAGNEQYF. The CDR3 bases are TGTGCCAGCAGCTCTAGACTAGCGGGGAACGAGCAGTACTTC. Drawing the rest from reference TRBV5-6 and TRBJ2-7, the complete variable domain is DAGVTQSPTHLIKTRGQQVTLRCSPKSGHDTVSWYQQALGQGPQFIFQYYEEEERQRGNFPDRFSGHQFPNYSSELNVNALLLGDSALYLCASSSRLAGNEQYFGPGTRLTVT.

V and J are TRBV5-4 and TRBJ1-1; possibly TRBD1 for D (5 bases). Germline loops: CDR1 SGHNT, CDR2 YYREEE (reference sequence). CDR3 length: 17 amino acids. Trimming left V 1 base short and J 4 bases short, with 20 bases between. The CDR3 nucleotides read TGTGCCAGCAGCTTGTTACTATTTGGGGGGGTTACCACTGAAGCTTTCTTT. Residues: CASSLLLFGGVTTEAFF.

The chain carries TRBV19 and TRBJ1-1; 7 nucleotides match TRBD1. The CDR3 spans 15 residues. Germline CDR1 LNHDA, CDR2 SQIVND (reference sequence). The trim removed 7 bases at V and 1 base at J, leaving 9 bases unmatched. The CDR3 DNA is TGTGCCAGTATAACAGGGGCCGCTACGAACACTGAAGCTTTCTTT. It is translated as CASITGAATNTEAFF.

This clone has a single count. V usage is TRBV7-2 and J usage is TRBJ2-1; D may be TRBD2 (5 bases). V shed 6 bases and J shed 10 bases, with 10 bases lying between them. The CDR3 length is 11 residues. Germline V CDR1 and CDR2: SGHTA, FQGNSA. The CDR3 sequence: CASRTQREQFF. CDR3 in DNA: TGTGCCAGCAGAACGCAGCGGGAGCAGTTCTTC. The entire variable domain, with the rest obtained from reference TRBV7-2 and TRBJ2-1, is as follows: GAGVSQSPSNKVTEKGKDVELRCDPISGHTALYWYRQSLGQGLEFLIYFQGNSAPDKSGLPSDRFSAERTGGSVSTLTIQRTQQEDSAVYLCASRTQREQFFGPGTRLTVL.

CDR3 nucleotides: TGTGCCAGCAACCCCCCGGGGGGCCGATACGAGCAGTACTTC. Translation gives CASNPPGGRYEQYF. The chain uses TRBV6-2 or TRBV6-3 and TRBJ2-7, with a weak D call TRBD2 (7 bases). The CDR3 extends over 14 amino acids. The V end lost 7 bases, the J end lost 4 bases, and 17 bases lay between the germline ends. Looked up from germline, CDR1 is MNHEY and CDR2 is SVGEGT.

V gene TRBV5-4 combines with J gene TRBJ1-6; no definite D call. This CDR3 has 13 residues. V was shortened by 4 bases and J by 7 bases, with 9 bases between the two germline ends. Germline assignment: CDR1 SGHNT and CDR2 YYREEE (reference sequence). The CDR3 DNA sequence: TGTGCCAGCAGCACAAGAGGAAATTCACCCCTCCACTTT. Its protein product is CASSTRGNSPLHF. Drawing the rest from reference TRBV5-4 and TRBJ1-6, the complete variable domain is ETGVTQSPTHLIKTRGQQVTLRCSSQSGHNTVSWYQQALGQGPQFIFQYYREEENGRGNFPPRFSGLQFPNYSSELNVNALELDDSALYLCASSTRGNSPLHFGNGTRLTVT.

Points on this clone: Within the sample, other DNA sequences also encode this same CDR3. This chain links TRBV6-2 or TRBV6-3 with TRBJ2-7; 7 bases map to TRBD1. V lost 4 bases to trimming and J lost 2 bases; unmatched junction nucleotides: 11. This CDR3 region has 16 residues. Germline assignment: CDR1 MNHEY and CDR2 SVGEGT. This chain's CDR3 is CASSSSGTVITYEQYV. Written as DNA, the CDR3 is TGTGCCAGCAGTTCCTCCGGGACAGTCATTACCTACGAGCAGTACGTC.

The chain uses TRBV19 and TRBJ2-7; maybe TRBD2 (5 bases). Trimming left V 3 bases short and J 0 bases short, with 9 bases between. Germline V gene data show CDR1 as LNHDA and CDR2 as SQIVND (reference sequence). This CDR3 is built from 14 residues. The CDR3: CASSMHGSSYEQYF. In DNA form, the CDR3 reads TGTGCCAGTAGTATGCATGGGAGCTCCTACGAGCAGTACTTC.